This TCR beta chain was obtained from a study of T cells in Graves' hyperthyroidism and ophthalmopathy. Uncontrolled infection, other autoimmune disease, pregnancy or lactation disqualified patients from enrolment. Diagnostic decisions used clinical symptoms, serum thyroxine and TRAb, thyroid ultrasound and orbital computed tomography. TCR beta CDR3 region amplification was performed from RNA transcripts. The HTBI primer set was used in a first-round RT-PCR of the TCR CDR3. MiXCR was run by TCRdb on the multiplex PCR reads, yielding one entry per CDR3 protein. Of 450,000 to 500,000 distinct CDR3 sequences listed, under 25% are singletons. The V end lost 1 base, the J end lost 2 bases, and 14 bases lay between the germline ends. The CDR3 runs 16 residues. Germline V CDR1 and CDR2: SGHTA, FQGNSA.

The sequence was obtained from a woman between 70 and 85 years old with Graves' ophthalmopathy. The gene calls are TRBV7-2 and TRBJ1-1; no clear D gene. Source material: blood. The CDR3 spells CASSLDRISINTEAFF. CDR3 nucleotide sequence: TGTGCCAGCAGCTTAGACCGGATAAGTATCAACACTGAAGCTTTCTTT.